This T cell receptor beta chain was retrieved from a study of identical twins. Between the trimmed V and J ends, which lost 4 bases and 5 bases, there was a span of 14 bases. CDR1 and CDR2 from the germline V gene are SEHNR and FQNEAQ (reference sequence). This CDR3 region has 15 residues. This clonotype turned up a few times. TCRdb reprocessed the 5' RACE reads with MiXCR, giving one entry per CDR3 protein. The sample lists 350,000 or so distinct CDR3 sequences; roughly 9% were seen once. The source is a woman in her fifties or sixties in good health. This sequence joins TRBV7-9 and TRBJ2-2; D unclear. Sequences were obtained from naive T cells sorted from blood. The CDR3 reads CASSSRVAETGELFF. The DNA for the CDR3 is TGTGCCAGCAGCTCCCGGGTAGCAGAAACCGGGGAGCTGTTTTTT. The full variable domain, rest sourced from reference TRBV7-9 and TRBJ2-2, is DTGVSQNPRHKITKRGQNVTFRCDPISEHNRLYWYRQTLGQGPEFLTYFQNEAQLEKSRLLSDRFSAERPKGSFSTLEIQRTEQGDSAMYLCASSSRVAETGELFFGEGSRLTVL.